This T cell receptor (beta chain) comes out of a study of shared clonotypes between healthy human individuals. Study background: Three plates were used per donor for CD4 naive, three for CD4 memory, two for CD8 naive and one for CD8 memory.

In the authors' methods: ImmunoSEQ output lacked quality scores and full-length reads, limiting matched filtering. Profiling relied on immunoSEQ multiplex PCR, and the TCRdb table lists in-frame clones only, not all of them. V and J calls plus clone size are reproduced from that table; the DNA served to infer D and trimming. Of about 590,000 clones listed, 95% to 96% are singletons. Note on this clone: Antigen unknown.

Study-wide results and caveats: Around 5% was the fraction of naive CD4 clonotypes found shared across four donors. Rarefaction showed sorted-subset sequencing was incomplete despite large depth.

Naive CD8 cells lacked CD45RO, underwent positive selection for CCR7 and left out terminally differentiated effector memory CD45RA+ cells. Germline CDR1 reads SGHNT; CDR2 reads YYREEE (reference sequence). V dropped 2 bases and J dropped 6 bases, with 15 bases sitting between them. The CDR3 length is 15 residues. The sample taken for sequencing was naive CD8+ T cells sorted from blood. This chain uses TRBV5-4 with TRBJ2-1; D is ambiguous. The TCR was taken from a woman in her twenties or thirties in good health. CDR3 region: CASSLGPLVVNEQFF. In DNA, the CDR3 is TGTGCCAGCAGCTTAGGACCGCTAGTAGTCAATGAGCAGTTCTTC.